A single sample gave rise to the 23 T cell receptor beta chains below, sequenced in a study of control samples from healthy donors and cancer patients. This table comes from immunoSEQ multiplex PCR, and its TCRdb copy is limited to in-frame clones, with some not included. This table has 80,000 or so clones, 94% appearing once. The sequenced sample was blood. All receptors derive from a woman aged 40 to 50 in good health.

CDR3: CASSQGVSHSYEQYF. CDR3 DNA: TGCGCCAGCAGCCAAGGGGTTAGCCACTCCTACGAGCAGTACTTC. This chain uses TRBV4-3 with TRBJ2-7; D remains unclear. V lost 1 base to trimming and J lost 0 bases, with 10 bases between them. CDR1 is LGHNA, CDR2 YSLEER, per germline. This CDR3 is 15 amino acids long.

In this sample, this clone turned up once. The V gene is TRBV4-3, the J gene TRBJ1-2; 10 nucleotides align to TRBD1. V lost 0 bases to trimming and J lost 5 bases; unmatched junction nucleotides: 6. The germline V gene encodes CDR1 LGHNA and CDR2 YSLEER. The CDR3 has 16 residues. CDR3 nucleotides: TGCGCCAGCAGCCAAGATCCGGGACAGGGGAAGTATGGCTACACCTTC. Amino acids: CASSQDPGQGKYGYTF.

This chain links TRBV28 with TRBJ2-7; D not resolved. The CDR3 is 17 residues long. Trimming cost V 3 bases and J 1 base, with 19 bases left between them. Germline V lookup: CDR1 MDHEN, CDR2 SYDVKM. CDR3 DNA sequence: TGTGCCAGCAGTTTGACTTACTTTGGCGGCCTATCCTACGAGCAGTACTTC. This gives the protein CASSLTYFGGLSYEQYF.

The rearrangement links TRBV15 to TRBJ2-7; D remains unclear. Germline values: CDR1 LNHNV, CDR2 YYDKDF (reference sequence). V was clipped by 0 bases and J by 0 bases, with 9 bases between them. The CDR3 is 15 amino acids. The CDR3 reads CATSRDRAGSYEQYF. Here the CDR3 DNA reads TGTGCCACCAGCAGAGATCGGGCAGGCTCCTACGAGCAGTACTTC.

J is TRBJ2-5 and V is TRBV7-8; possible D gene TRBD1, 5 bases. Trimming took off 4 bases at V and 0 bases at J, with 18 bases between the two ends. This CDR3 has 17 residues. Per the germline V gene, CDR1 is SGHVS and CDR2 is FQNEAQ. The CDR3 DNA reads as TGTGCCAGCAGCTCCGAGTGGCTCAGGGAATACCAAGAGACCCAGTACTTC. Translated: CASSSEWLREYQETQYF.

V gene TRBV7-9 combines with J gene TRBJ2-2; tentatively, D is TRBD1 or TRBD2 (6 bases each). The CDR3 contains 13 residues. Trimming removed 5 bases from V and 6 bases from J, with 10 bases in between. Germline assignment: CDR1 SEHNR and CDR2 FQNEAQ (reference sequence). The CDR3 bases are TGTGCCAGCAGCCCAAGGGGGGCCGGGGAGCTGTTTTTT. This sequence encodes CASSPRGAGELFF.

The CDR3 DNA reads as TGTGCCAGCAGCGTAGGGGGGGTTATGAACACTGAAGCTTTCTTT. Its protein is CASSVGGVMNTEAFF. This chain links TRBV9 with TRBJ1-1; D perhaps matches TRBD1 (5 bases). Germline V lookup: CDR1 SGDLS, CDR2 YYNGEE. The CDR3 consists of 15 residues. Deletions cut 0 bases from V and 0 bases from J, with 9 bases between.

V is TRBV7-9 and J is TRBJ1-2; 8 bases map to TRBD1. This CDR3 has 14 amino acids. V was pared by 0 bases and J by 8 bases, with 5 bases of the junction left unmatched. From germline, CDR1 is SEHNR and CDR2 FQNEAQ (reference sequence). The CDR3 DNA reads as TGTGCCAGCAGCTTAGCCTCGACAGGGGACGGCTACACCTTC. Translating gives CASSLASTGDGYTF. The variable domain in full, with the rest retrieved from reference TRBV7-9 and TRBJ1-2, is DTGVSQNPRHKITKRGQNVTFRCDPISEHNRLYWYRQTLGQGPEFLTYFQNEAQLEKSRLLSDRFSAERPKGSFSTLEIQRTEQGDSAMYLCASSLASTGDGYTFGSGTRLTVV.

This clone has a single count. V is TRBV29-1 and J is TRBJ1-1; TRBD1 is a possible D gene (6 bases). The germline CDR1 and CDR2 sequences are SQVTM and ANQGSEA. The length of the CDR3 is 13 residues. V gave up 7 bases and J gave up 5 bases, with 17 bases separating them. The DNA for the CDR3 is TGCAGCGCCGTACAGGGAGAGGGTACTGAAGCTTTCTTT. Its translation is CSAVQGEGTEAFF. Supplemented by reference TRBV29-1 and TRBJ1-1, the full variable domain reads SAVISQKPSRDICQRGTSLTIQCQVDSQVTMMFWYRQQPGQSLTLIATANQGSEATYESGFVIDKFPISRPNLTFSTLTVSNMSPEDSSIYLCSAVQGEGTEAFFGQGTRLTVV.

The genes are TRBV24-1 and TRBJ2-6; D may be TRBD1 or TRBD2 (5 bases each). Trimming left V 2 bases short and J 0 bases short, with 19 bases between. This CDR3 has 20 amino acids. CDR1 and CDR2 (germline): KGHDR, SFDVKD. CDR3: CATSDSLPGTVSSGANVLTF. The CDR3 bases are TGTGCCACCAGTGATTCTCTTCCCGGGACGGTGAGCTCTGGGGCCAACGTCCTGACTTTC.

This clone was observed a single time. CDR3 in amino acids: CASSPAQRGQLNTEAFF. CDR3 DNA: TGTGCCAGCAGTCCGGCCCAGAGGGGCCAACTGAACACTGAAGCTTTCTTT. The chain uses TRBV6-6 and TRBJ1-1; D may be TRBD1 (5 bases). The CDR3 totals 17 residues. The germline V and J ends were trimmed by 5 bases and 0 bases, with 19 bases remaining between them. Germline CDR1 MNHNY, CDR2 SVGAGI (reference sequence).

The V gene is TRBV28, the J gene TRBJ1-6; the D is unclear. Per the germline V gene, CDR1 is MDHEN and CDR2 is SYDVKM. The ends were cut back, 9 bases at V and 4 bases at J, with 7 bases in the middle. This CDR3 is built from 12 residues. The CDR3 DNA reads TGTGCCAGTACTGGTTATAATTCACCCCTCCACTTT. Translated, it gives CASTGYNSPLHF.

V and J are TRBV29-1 and TRBJ2-5; no reliable D call. This CDR3 comprises 12 residues. With 6 bases removed from V and 1 base from J, the gap between germline ends came to 9 bases. CDR1 is SQVTM and CDR2 is ANQGSEA in the germline V gene. The CDR3 loop is CSVMGTQETQYF. In DNA, the CDR3 is TGCAGCGTAATGGGCACCCAAGAGACCCAGTACTTC.

This chain connects TRBV15 to TRBJ1-1, with D perhaps TRBD1 (6 bases). This CDR3 comprises 17 residues. From germline, CDR1 is LNHNV and CDR2 YYDKDF (reference sequence). V was clipped by 1 base and J by 1 base, with 16 bases between them. This chain's CDR3 is CATSRVKQGPPNTEAFF. CDR3 bases: TGTGCCACCAGCAGAGTCAAACAGGGACCTCCGAACACTGAAGCTTTCTTT.

In its sample, this clone was seen once. The chain uses TRBV5-1 and TRBJ2-5; unclear D gene. The V end was cut by 2 bases, the J end by 3 bases, with 5 bases between. CDR1 SGHRS and CDR2 YFSETQ come from the germline V gene. This CDR3 comprises 12 residues. DNA for the CDR3: TGCGCCAGCAGCTTCACAGAAGAGACCCAGTACTTC. Amino acid sequence: CASSFTEETQYF. Using reference TRBV5-1 and TRBJ2-5 for the parts outside the CDR3, the full variable domain is KAGVTQTPRYLIKTRGQQVTLSCSPISGHRSVSWYQQTPGQGLQFLFEYFSETQRNKGNFPGRFSGRQFSNSRSEMNVSTLELGDSALYLCASSFTEETQYFGPGTRLLVL.

The chain employs TRBV9 and TRBJ2-1; D unclear. V was cut by 1 base and J by 5 bases, with 16 bases left in between. Germline V gives CDR1 SGDLS, CDR2 YYNGEE. CDR3 length equals 16 residues. The CDR3 loop reads CASSVSRLKVDNEQFF. CDR3 bases: TGTGCCAGCAGCGTATCCAGGTTGAAGGTGGACAATGAGCAGTTCTTC.

The CDR3 protein is CASSPEGSGGSTDTQYF. CDR3 sequence (DNA): TGTGCCAGCAGCCCCGAGGGTAGCGGGGGTTCCACAGATACGCAGTATTTT. The chain is built from TRBV9 and TRBJ2-3; 9 bases match TRBD2. The CDR3 is 17 residues long. Germline-derived CDR1 and CDR2 are SGDLS and YYNGEE. With 4 bases clipped from V and 2 bases from J, the junction kept 11 bases outside the gene matches.

The chain employs TRBV7-9 and TRBJ1-2, with a tentative D call TRBD1 (5 bases). The germline V gene has CDR1 SEHNR and CDR2 FQNEAQ (reference sequence). The ends were cut back, 5 bases at V and 8 bases at J, with 18 bases in the middle. This CDR3 spans 14 amino acids. CDR3 DNA sequence: TGTGCCAGCAGCCTTTCGGACATTTTAGGGGGCTACACCTTC. This translates into CASSLSDILGGYTF.

V gene TRBV5-4 combines with J gene TRBJ2-7; either TRBD1 or TRBD2 may fit D (6 bases each). This CDR3 is built from 16 residues. The V gene's germline CDR1 is SGHNT and CDR2 YYREEE (reference sequence). Between the trimmed V and J ends, which lost 0 bases and 3 bases, there was a span of 16 bases. The CDR3 reads CASSLGPGGRVYEQYF. The CDR3 DNA is TGTGCCAGCAGCTTGGGCCCCGGGGGCAGGGTCTACGAGCAGTACTTC. Combining the CDR3 with reference TRBV5-4 and TRBJ2-7 gives the whole variable domain ETGVTQSPTHLIKTRGQQVTLRCSSQSGHNTVSWYQQALGQGPQFIFQYYREEENGRGNFPPRFSGLQFPNYSSELNVNALELDDSALYLCASSLGPGGRVYEQYFGPGTRLTVT.

The gene calls are TRBV6-4 and TRBJ1-1; D unclear. CDR1 and CDR2 from the germline V gene are MRHNA and SNTAGT. Trimming left V 2 bases short and J 7 bases short, with 5 bases between. CDR3 length: 11 amino acids. CDR3 nucleotide sequence: TGTGCCAGCAGTGACAAGGGTGAAGCTTTCTTT. It yields the protein CASSDKGEAFF.

The CDR3 DNA is TGTGCCAGCAGCGTAGGCTCGGGGGGGCCGGACAATGAGCAGTTCTTC. This gives the protein CASSVGSGGPDNEQFF. The rearrangement joins TRBV9 to TRBJ2-1, with 8 bases fitting TRBD2. The V and J ends lost 0 bases and 5 bases, in that order; junction bases with no gene match: 7. CDR1 is SGDLS and CDR2 is YYNGEE in the germline V gene. The CDR3 spans 16 residues. The full variable domain, rest sourced from reference TRBV9 and TRBJ2-1, is DSGVTQTPKHLITATGQRVTLRCSPRSGDLSVYWYQQSLDQGLQFLIQYYNGEERAKGNILERFSAQQFPDLHSELNLSSLELGDSALYFCASSVGSGGPDNEQFFGPGTRLTVL.

V usage is TRBV11-2 and J usage is TRBJ2-3; a possible D gene is TRBD1 (6 bases). This CDR3 comprises 15 residues. The V gene lost 5 bases and the J gene lost 3 bases, with 15 bases spanning the gap. CDR1 SGHAT and CDR2 FQNNGV come from the germline V gene. The CDR3 protein is CASSPGQLVTDTQYF. As DNA, the CDR3 is TGTGCCAGCAGCCCCGGACAGCTTGTAACAGATACGCAGTATTTT.

The V call is TRBV2, the J call TRBJ1-2; 9 bases agree with TRBD1. The ends lost 6 bases at V and 4 bases at J; junction bases unmatched: 3. This CDR3 region has 13 residues. The germline V gene encodes CDR1 SNHLY and CDR2 FYNNEI. CDR3 sequence (DNA): TGTGCCAGCAGCGGACAGGGGATCTATGGCTACACCTTC. This codes for CASSGQGIYGYTF.